These 30 T cell receptor beta chains were all obtained from the same sample, sequenced in a study of T cell responses to AZD1222 COVID-19 vaccine. TCRdb's copy holds only in-frame clones and misses some; the assay was immunoSEQ multiplex PCR. The data contain under 200,000 clones, about 95% of them singletons. The specimen comprised peripheral blood, sampled on day 0 of AZD1222 vaccination. These receptors were collected from an adult in good health.

V gene TRBV7-9 combines with J gene TRBJ1-1; 7 nucleotides match TRBD1. CDR1 and CDR2 (germline): SEHNR, FQNEAQ (reference sequence). This CDR3 is 14 amino acids long. V shed 7 bases, J shed 0 bases, and the junction held 5 bases outside the gene matches. The CDR3 here is CASIDGQVNTEAFF. As DNA, the CDR3 is TGTGCCAGCATCGATGGACAGGTGAACACTGAAGCTTTCTTT.

The chain joins TRBV19 to TRBJ1-3, with TRBD1 identical over 7 bases. The J segment lost 4 bases and the V segment lost 8 bases, leaving 5 bases of the junction unmatched. The CDR3 sequence is 13 residues long. Per germline, CDR1 LNHDA and CDR2 SQIVND (reference sequence). CDR3 sequence: CASAQTGGNTIYF. The DNA for the CDR3 is TGTGCCAGTGCCCAGACAGGGGGAAACACCATATATTTT.

The chain combines TRBV19 with TRBJ1-2; no clear D. Per germline, CDR1 LNHDA and CDR2 SQIVND (reference sequence). The CDR3 loop spans 13 amino acids. Between the trimmed V and J ends, which lost 7 bases and 10 bases, there was a span of 19 bases. DNA for the CDR3: TGTGCCAGTACCCGAATGGCAGGTGACGACTACACCTTC. Translating it yields CASTRMAGDDYTF.

CDR3 in DNA: TGCGCCAGCAGCTTGGAGGCAGGGGGCATAACAGATACGCAGTATTTT. This translates into CASSLEAGGITDTQYF. This sequence joins TRBV5-1 and TRBJ2-3, with 8 nucleotides matching TRBD1. Germline CDR1 reads SGHRS; CDR2 reads YFSETQ. Trimming at V came to 0 bases and at J to 3 bases, leaving 6 bases not matched to a gene. CDR3 length: 16 residues.

This chain uses TRBV2 with TRBJ1-1, with TRBD1 as a possible D gene (6 bases). The CDR3 consists of 14 residues. Between the trimmed V and J ends, which lost 10 bases and 2 bases, there was a span of 17 bases. The V gene's germline CDR1 is SNHLY and CDR2 FYNNEI. CDR3 amino acids: CATDEDRANTEAFF. Here the CDR3 DNA reads TGTGCCACCGACGAGGACAGAGCAAACACTGAAGCTTTCTTT. Combining the CDR3 with reference TRBV2 and TRBJ1-1 gives the whole variable domain EPEVTQTPSHQVTQMGQEVILRCVPISNHLYFYWYRQILGQKVEFLVSFYNNEISEKSEIFDDQFSVERPDGSNFTLKIRSTKLEDSAMYFCATDEDRANTEAFFGQGTRLTVV.

This chain connects TRBV5-5 to TRBJ1-5, with D tentatively TRBD1 (6 bases). V was shortened by 0 bases and J by 0 bases, with 7 bases between the two germline ends. The CDR3 is 15 amino acids. Germline CDR1 is SGHKS and CDR2 is YYEKEE (reference sequence). This CDR3 is CASSLDRASNQPQHF. Here the CDR3 DNA reads TGTGCCAGCAGCTTGGACAGGGCTAGCAATCAGCCCCAGCATTTT.

V gene TRBV11-1 combines with J gene TRBJ1-1; possible D gene TRBD1, 5 bases. V dropped 6 bases and J dropped 2 bases, with 16 bases sitting between them. The CDR3 sequence is 15 residues long. From germline, CDR1 is SGHAT and CDR2 FQDESV (reference sequence). The CDR3 DNA reads TGTGCCAGCAGTACCCGAAGGGGAATTAACACTGAAGCTTTCTTT. It encodes CASSTRRGINTEAFF.

This clone appeared once. The CDR3 DNA reads TGTGCCAGCAGTTCACTAGCGGGAGGGTCCTACAATGAGCAGTTCTTC. Its protein product is CASSSLAGGSYNEQFF. V gene TRBV6-5 combines with J gene TRBJ2-1; 13 bases are a match to TRBD2. V dropped 4 bases and J dropped 1; count of bases not matched to a gene: 1. The germline V gene encodes CDR1 MNHEY and CDR2 SVGAGI. The CDR3 consists of 16 residues.

V usage is TRBV10-1 and J usage is TRBJ1-3, with D tentatively TRBD1 (5 bases). The CDR3 length is 16 residues. V shed 0 bases and J shed 0 bases, with 9 bases lying between them. CDR1 and CDR2 from the germline V gene are WNHNN and SYGVQD (reference sequence). The CDR3, as DNA: TGCGCCAGCAGTGAGTCGGGGCCTAACTCTGGAAACACCATATATTTT. This gives the protein CASSESGPNSGNTIYF.

This chain connects TRBV6-5 to TRBJ1-4; D not resolved. The length of the CDR3 is 14 residues. Trimming left V 0 bases short and J 8 bases short, with 10 bases between. CDR1 and CDR2 (germline): MNHEY, SVGAGI. CDR3 loop: CASSYSDLTEKLFF. The DNA for the CDR3 is TGTGCCAGCAGTTACTCGGATCTTACGGAAAAACTGTTTTTT.

This chain uses TRBV4-1 with TRBJ1-3, with D unresolved. The V gene lost 1 base and the J gene lost 6 bases, with 10 bases spanning the gap. The germline gives CDR1 MGHRA, CDR2 YSYEKL. This CDR3 comprises 14 residues. CDR3 sequence reads: CASSQGPKPNTIYF. The CDR3 DNA sequence: TGCGCCAGCAGCCAAGGTCCAAAGCCAAACACCATATATTTT.

The chain recombines TRBV5-5 with TRBJ1-2; TRBD1 matches at 8 bases. The CDR3 is made up of 15 amino acids. V was pared by 2 bases and J by 4 bases, with 7 bases of the junction left unmatched. CDR1 is SGHKS and CDR2 is YYEKEE in the germline V gene (reference sequence). CDR3 in amino acids: CASSLLGQEGYGYTF. The CDR3 coding sequence is TGTGCCAGCAGCTTATTGGGACAGGAAGGCTATGGCTACACCTTC.

This rearrangement joins TRBV6-1 to TRBJ2-4; 8 bases align to TRBD1. J lost 16 bases, V lost 0 bases, and 17 bases had no gene match. Germline V gene lookup returns CDR1 MNHNS and CDR2 SASEGT. The CDR3 has 16 residues. For the CDR3, the DNA is TGTGCCAGCAGTGAAGCGAACCTCCCACTACAGGGGGTGCTCTACTTC. Translated: CASSEANLPLQGVLYF.

V is TRBV7-9 and J is TRBJ2-7; D might be TRBD2 (5 bases). V was cut by 7 bases and J by 1 base, with 26 bases left in between. The germline V gene has CDR1 SEHNR and CDR2 FQNEAQ (reference sequence). This CDR3 has 18 residues. The CDR3 sequence is CASIPLGRGAPSSYEQYF. CDR3 coding DNA: TGTGCCAGCATTCCTCTTGGTCGGGGAGCACCCAGTTCCTACGAGCAGTACTTC.

This clone was counted once. V is TRBV7-2 and J is TRBJ1-1; D call uncertain. Germline assignment: CDR1 SGHTA and CDR2 FQGNSA. Trimming removed 5 bases at V and 0 bases at J, with 13 bases between. The CDR3 contains 15 residues. The CDR3 DNA sequence: TGTGCCAGCAGCACCCAGGTGGCCCTGAACACTGAAGCTTTCTTT. Translation gives CASSTQVALNTEAFF.

The chain has TRBV30 and TRBJ2-1; 9 nucleotides align to TRBD2. The CDR3 is 13 amino acids. Germline CDR1 is GTSNPN and CDR2 is SVGIG (reference sequence). Unmatched junction bases numbered 4, after V lost 4 bases and J lost 6 bases. The CDR3 bases are TGTGCCTGGACCGCGGGAGGGTCCAATGAGCAGTTCTTC. Its protein product is CAWTAGGSNEQFF.

The chain carries TRBV5-1 and TRBJ2-1; TRBD2 agrees at 7 bases. Per the germline V gene, CDR1 is SGHRS and CDR2 is YFSETQ. J was trimmed by 5 bases and V by 2 bases; bases with no gene match: 7. This CDR3 is 15 amino acids long. This CDR3 is CASSFTSGGNNEQFF. The CDR3 DNA sequence: TGCGCCAGCAGCTTCACCTCCGGGGGGAACAATGAGCAGTTCTTC.

V gene TRBV2 combines with J gene TRBJ1-3; TRBD1 matches 10 bases. Looked up from germline, CDR1 is SNHLY and CDR2 is FYNNEI. The CDR3 is 15 residues long. CDR3 DNA sequence: TGTGCAGGGTCCGGGGACAGGGGATCTGGAAACACCATATATTTT. Protein: CAGSGDRGSGNTIYF.

J is TRBJ2-5 and V is TRBV5-1; weak D call: TRBD1 (5 bases). Germline loops: CDR1 SGHRS, CDR2 YFSETQ. CDR3 length: 14 amino acids. V dropped 0 bases and J dropped 3 bases, with 9 bases sitting between them. CDR3 DNA sequence: TGCGCCAGCAGCTTGGAGGCAGGGAAAGAGACCCAGTACTTC. Its translation: CASSLEAGKETQYF.

This chain uses TRBV5-1 with TRBJ2-1; 14 bases fit TRBD2. V gave up 3 bases and J gave up 1 base; unmatched junction bases: 6. The CDR3 consists of 18 residues. Germline V gene lookup returns CDR1 SGHRS and CDR2 YFSETQ. CDR3 sequence: CASSWGTSGSGSYNEQFF. The CDR3, as DNA: TGCGCCAGCAGCTGGGGGACTAGCGGGAGTGGATCCTACAATGAGCAGTTCTTC.

This sequence joins TRBV3-1 (or the pseudogene TRBV3-2) and TRBJ2-1; D is undetermined. CDR1 LGHDT and CDR2 YNNKEL come from the germline V gene (reference sequence). V lost 1 base, J lost 4 bases, and 8 bases lay in between. There are 14 residues in the CDR3. The CDR3 region is CASSQGMGYNEQFF. The CDR3 DNA is TGTGCCAGCAGCCAAGGAATGGGTTACAATGAGCAGTTCTTC.

This chain links TRBV7-3 with TRBJ2-1; no clear D gene. Trimming left V 5 bases short and J 7 bases short, with 9 bases between. This CDR3 is built from 12 residues. Per germline, CDR1 SGHTA and CDR2 FQGTGA. The CDR3 reads CASSSDKNEQFF. CDR3 nucleotide sequence: TGTGCCAGCAGCAGCGACAAGAATGAGCAGTTCTTC.

V usage is TRBV6-1 and J usage is TRBJ1-6; tentatively, D is TRBD1 (6 bases). There are 15 residues in the CDR3. V was pared by 1 base and J by 9 bases, with 13 bases between. Per the germline V gene, CDR1 is MNHNS and CDR2 is SASEGT. The CDR3 coding sequence is TGTGCCAGCAGTGAAGAAGGCAGGGGAATTTCACCCCTCCACTTT. Residues: CASSEEGRGISPLHF.

The chain joins TRBV7-9 to TRBJ2-6; tentative D call: TRBD2 (5 bases). The CDR3 spans 15 residues. Trimming left V 4 bases short and J 2 bases short, with 9 bases between. Germline V gives CDR1 SEHNR, CDR2 FQNEAQ (reference sequence). CDR3: CASSSGLAGANVLTF. DNA of the CDR3: TGTGCCAGCAGCTCGGGGTTAGCTGGGGCCAACGTCCTGACTTTC.

The rearrangement links TRBV21-1 to TRBJ1-1. TRBV21-1 is a pseudogene. This CDR3 is built from 13 residues. In DNA, the CDR3 is TGTGCCTATCCCGTCGGGACGAACACTGAAGCTTTCTTT. Residues: CAYPVGTNTEAFF.

The chain uses TRBV11-2 and TRBJ1-6; possible D gene TRBD1, 5 bases. Per the germline V gene, CDR1 is SGHAT and CDR2 is FQNNGV. The CDR3 spans 15 residues. Trimming pared 5 bases from V and 8 bases from J, leaving 16 bases between. The CDR3 here is CASSDVEGIDSPLHF. The CDR3 DNA follows: TGTGCCAGCAGCGACGTGGAGGGGATCGATTCACCCCTCCACTTT.

This clone was seen a single time. The CDR3 is CASSIDSLTGELFF. Here the CDR3 DNA reads TGTGCCAGCAGTATCGACAGCCTCACCGGGGAGCTGTTTTTT. V gene TRBV6-5 combines with J gene TRBJ2-2, with D possibly TRBD1 on 5 matching bases. Germline-derived CDR1 and CDR2 are MNHEY and SVGAGI. The V and J ends lost 5 bases and 4 bases respectively, with 11 bases between them. The CDR3 contains 14 residues.

V gene TRBV7-8 combines with J gene TRBJ2-6, with D uncertain. CDR3 length equals 14 residues. CDR1 and CDR2 (germline): SGHVS, FQNEAQ. The V and J ends lost 1 base and 0 bases respectively, with 1 base between them. The CDR3 loop reads CASSLVSGANVLTF. The DNA for the CDR3 is TGTGCCAGCAGCTTAGTCTCTGGGGCCAACGTCCTGACTTTC.

V and J are TRBV5-4 and TRBJ2-1; 11 nucleotides agree with TRBD2. The CDR3 totals 17 residues. V lost 4 bases, J lost 1 base, and 7 bases stayed unmatched. Germline V gene lookup returns CDR1 SGHNT and CDR2 YYREEE (reference sequence). This chain's CDR3 is CASSPFSGRASYNEQFF. As DNA, the CDR3 is TGTGCCAGCAGCCCCTTTAGCGGGAGGGCTTCCTACAATGAGCAGTTCTTC.

V gene TRBV28 combines with J gene TRBJ1-1, with TRBD1 as a possible D gene (5 bases). V lost 6 bases to trimming and J lost 0 bases, with 11 bases between them. The CDR3 is 14 amino acids. Germline V lookup: CDR1 MDHEN, CDR2 SYDVKM. The CDR3 DNA reads TGTGCCAGCAGGCCACCAGGGATGAACACTGAAGCTTTCTTT. Its protein product is CASRPPGMNTEAFF.